Listed below are T cell receptor beta chains from one sample, sequenced in a study of shared clonotypes between healthy human individuals. Produced via immunoSEQ multiplex PCR; TCRdb's table is partial and in-frame only. This table holds more than 2 million clones, about 94% found once. The sequencing input was naive CD4+ T cells sorted from blood. All receptors come from a man aged 18 to 30 in good health. Each CDR3 is given with its conserved first and last residue. The order of the fields is D gene, V gene, J gene, CDR3 DNA, CDR3 protein. The D gene is left open where the match is weak.

TRBD1	TRBV18	TRBJ1-1	TGTGCCAGCTCACCTGACAGGGTCGGGATGAACACTGAAGCTTTCTTT	CASSPDRVGMNTEAFF
.	TRBV30	TRBJ1-1	TGTGCCTGGAGAAAGGGGGTCAACACTGAAGCTTTCTTT	CAWRKGVNTEAFF
.	TRBV5-6	TRBJ1-4	TGTGCCAGCAGCTTCGGCAGCGACGGGGAAAAACTGTTTTTT	CASSFGSDGEKLFF
TRBD1	TRBV27	TRBJ1-2	TGTGCCAGTCGTACGGGACAGCCATATGGCTACACCTTC	CASRTGQPYGYTF
TRBD1	TRBV27	TRBJ2-7	TGTGCCAGCAGTTCGACAGGGCTTCCCTACGAGCAGTACTTC	CASSSTGLPYEQYF
TRBD2	TRBV9	TRBJ2-2	TGTGCCAGCAGCGTAGCGGGGGGTGGGACCGGGGAGCTGTTTTTT	CASSVAGGGTGELFF
TRBD1	TRBV30	TRBJ1-2	TGTGCCTGGGGTGTCGACAGGGGTGGTGGCTACACCTTC	CAWGVDRGGGYTF
TRBD2	TRBV7-2	TRBJ2-1	TGTGCCAGCAGCTTAATTCCTAGCGGGGGGGCAGGCGAGCAGTTCTTC	CASSLIPSGGAGEQFF
.	TRBV6-6	TRBJ1-6	TGTGCCAGCAGTTTCCTACAGGGACGAAATTCACCCCTCCACTTT	CASSFLQGRNSPLHF
.	TRBV9	TRBJ2-3	TGTGCCAGCAGCGAGGACTCCCCCTACACAGATACGCAGTATTTT	CASSEDSPYTDTQYF
.	TRBV15	TRBJ2-3	TGTGCCACCAGCGGGGGGGGACAGGGCACAGATACGCAGTATTTT	CATSGGGQGTDTQYF
TRBD1	TRBV19	TRBJ1-2	TGTGCCGCTCAAGACAGGGTATCGGGCTACACCTTC	CAAQDRVSGYTF
.	TRBV4-1	TRBJ2-7	TGCGCCAGCAGCCAAGGGGAGACCAGGAACCACGAGCAGTACTTC	CASSQGETRNHEQYF
TRBD2	TRBV27	TRBJ2-2	TGTGCCAGCAGTTCCCCCGGACTAGCGGGGCTTGCTGGGGAGCTGTTTTTT	CASSSPGLAGLAGELFF
TRBD2	TRBV5-1	TRBJ2-3	TGCGCCAGCAGCTTGAAAGCGGGAGGGGTGACAGATACGCAGTATTTT	CASSLKAGGVTDTQYF
.	TRBV11-2	TRBJ2-1	TGTGCCAGCAGCACTTCCGGGGTATTTGGTGAGCAGTTCTTC	CASSTSGVFGEQFF
.	TRBV28	TRBJ2-1	TGTGCCAGCAGTTTCGCCTTAAGGGGCTACAATGAGCAGTTCTTC	CASSFALRGYNEQFF
.	TRBV6-1	TRBJ2-2	TGTGCCAGCAGTGAATTGTGGGGCACCGGGGAGCTGTTTTTT	CASSELWGTGELFF
.	TRBV6-6	TRBJ2-2	TGTGCCAGCAGTTGGGGGCGGGACACCGGGGAGCTGTTTTTT	CASSWGRDTGELFF
.	TRBV18	TRBJ2-2	TGTGCCAGCTCACCATCGCCTAGCACGAACACCGGGGAGCTGTTTTTT	CASSPSPSTNTGELFF
TRBD1	TRBV11-2	TRBJ2-7	TGTGCCAGCAGCCTTACCGGGACAGGGATCTACGAGCAGTACTTC	CASSLTGTGIYEQYF
.	TRBV28	TRBJ1-5	TGTGCCAGCAGTAGACGGGGCCGTCAGCCCCAGCATTTT	CASSRRGRQPQHF